This T cell receptor beta chain originates from a study of T cells of healthy individuals. The V gene lost 4 bases and the J gene lost 4 bases, with 10 bases spanning the gap. The CDR3 extends over 12 amino acids. Germline CDR1 is SQVTM and CDR2 is ANQGSEA. TCRdb processed the 5' RACE reads anew with MiXCR; each CDR3 protein has one entry. The sample has more than 60,000 distinct CDR3 sequences, 15% to 20% seen once. This receptor was identified in a human donor in good health. The chain joins TRBV29-1 to TRBJ1-1, with D possibly TRBD1 on 6 matching bases. The CDR3 sequence is CSVAEGGTEAFF. Here the CDR3 DNA reads TGCAGCGTTGCGGAGGGGGGCACTGAAGCTTTCTTT.